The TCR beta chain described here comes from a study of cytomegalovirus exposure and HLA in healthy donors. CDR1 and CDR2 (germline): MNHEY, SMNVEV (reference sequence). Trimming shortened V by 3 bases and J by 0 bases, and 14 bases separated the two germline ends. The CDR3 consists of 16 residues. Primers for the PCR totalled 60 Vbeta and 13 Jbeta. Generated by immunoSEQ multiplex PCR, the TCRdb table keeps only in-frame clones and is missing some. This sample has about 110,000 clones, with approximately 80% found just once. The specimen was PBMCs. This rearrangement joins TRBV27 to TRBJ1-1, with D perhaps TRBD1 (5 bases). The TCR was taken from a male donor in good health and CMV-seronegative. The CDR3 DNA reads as TGTGCCAGCAGTTTGGGCCTTCGACAGATGAACACTGAAGCTTTCTTT. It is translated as CASSLGLRQMNTEAFF.